Given below is one TCR beta chain in context. The length of the CDR3 is 17 residues. The data were obtained in a study of blood T cell repertoires in COVID-19. The method was immunoSEQ multiplex PCR; TCRdb's version includes in-frame clones alone and lacks a portion of them. The table has 140,000 to 150,000 clones, over 70% seen once. Material: peripheral blood. This sequence originates from a man at least 80 years old with acute or convalescent COVID-19. The chain employs TRBV21-1 and TRBJ2-5; whether TRBD2, the table's D call, matches the DNA was not checked. TRBV21-1 is termed a pseudogene. The DNA for the CDR3 is TGTGCCAGCAGCAAAGGTTCGCGGGAGGGGACTTTTGAGACCCAGTACTTC. It encodes CASSKGSREGTFETQYF.